The 14 T cell receptor beta chains in this list originate from one sample, sequenced in a study of Graves' ophthalmopathy and Graves' hyperthyroidism listed by TCRdb under 2018. Sequencer: Illumina HiSeq 2000. TCR beta CDR3 regions were amplified from RNA transcripts for repertoire sequencing. HTBI primers and the Qiagen OneStep RT-PCR kit were used in a first-round RT-PCR, which was followed by a second-round multiplex PCR, size selection and purification. TCRdb reprocessed the public reads (quality trimming at Q25 with fastp, clone calling with MiXCR) and kept in-frame beta chains. Entries are consolidated by CDR3 protein sequence, retaining the most common genes and DNA. Present in this sample are some 1.1 million distinct CDR3 sequences, roughly two fifths of which were seen just once. The ten largest clones represent roughly 11% of the sample. The sequenced sample consisted of peripheral blood or thyroid tissue (not recorded which). These receptors were taken from an adult man with Graves' hyperthyroidism.

The genes are TRBV19 and TRBJ1-2; D remains unclear. The CDR3 loop spans 12 amino acids. Trimming left V 7 bases short and J 2 bases short, with 8 bases between. Per germline, CDR1 LNHDA and CDR2 SQIVND (reference sequence). Here the CDR3 DNA reads TGTGCCAGTACTGAAGTCAACTATGGCTACACCTTC. Protein: CASTEVNYGYTF.

V gene TRBV2 combines with J gene TRBJ1-5; 7 positions agree with TRBD1. V gave up 7 bases and J gave up 4 bases; unmatched junction bases: 7. This CDR3 is built from 14 residues. Germline V gives CDR1 SNHLY, CDR2 FYNNEI. In nucleotides, the CDR3 is TGTGCCAGCATCAAGGGGGCGAGGAATCAGCCCCAGCATTTT. Its translation is CASIKGARNQPQHF.

Remarks on this clonotype: At one boundary the junction diverges from the germline segment, which might be a read error. V gene TRBV10-3 combines with J gene TRBJ1-4; D is unclear. From germline, CDR1 is ENHRY and CDR2 SYGVKD. CDR3 length equals 12 residues. CDR3 amino acids: CASGPSGEKLLF. In DNA form, the CDR3 reads TGTGCCAGCGGCCCCAGCGGGGAAAAACTGCTTTTT.

This clonotype was recorded many times. The chain uses TRBV7-3 and TRBJ2-2; TRBD2 agrees at 8 bases. The CDR3 contains 15 residues. Germline V gene data show CDR1 as SGHTA and CDR2 as FQGTGA. The V segment lost 5 bases and the J segment 6 bases; nucleotides outside the gene matches: 8. The CDR3 sequence is CASSSGSGRAGELFF. The CDR3, as DNA: TGTGCCAGCAGCAGCGGGAGTGGAAGGGCCGGGGAGCTGTTTTTT.

As to this clonotype: A read error may explain this, as a much larger clone is one base away. The DNA of the CDR3 is TGTGCCAGCAGCTCCAGAGTGCAGTCCTATGGCTACACCTTC. Protein: CASSSRVQSYGYTF. This chain links TRBV11-2 with TRBJ1-2; D is unresolved. Per the germline V gene, CDR1 is SGHAT and CDR2 is FQNNGV. The ends were cut back, 4 bases at V and 4 bases at J, with 13 bases in the middle. CDR3 length: 14 amino acids.

The chain recombines TRBV7-8 with TRBJ2-5; TRBD1 matches at 9 bases. This CDR3 spans 14 amino acids. The J segment lost 1 base and the V segment lost 7 bases, leaving 4 bases of the junction unmatched. Per germline, CDR1 SGHVS and CDR2 FQNEAQ. The CDR3 bases are TGTGCCAGCAAAACAGGGGGCCCCCAAGAGACCCAGTACTTC. This encodes CASKTGGPQETQYF.

In DNA form, the CDR3 reads TGTGCCAGCGTTCGCTCCCAGGGGGCGCACACTGAAGCTTTCTTT. It encodes CASVRSQGAHTEAFF. The rearrangement uses TRBV25-1 and TRBJ1-1, with TRBD1 matching 8 bases. The CDR3 is made up of 15 amino acids. The ends lost 8 bases at V and 3 bases at J; junction bases unmatched: 11. The V gene's germline CDR1 is MGHDK and CDR2 SYGVNS. Based on the CDR3 plus reference TRBV25-1 and TRBJ1-1, the full variable domain is EADIYQTPRYLVIGTGKKITLECSQTMGHDKMYWYQQDPGMELHLIHYSYGVNSTEKGDLSSESTVSRIRTEHFPLTLESARPSHTSQYLCASVRSQGAHTEAFFGQGTRLTVV.

This clonotype was seen a single time. A much larger clone differs from this one at a single base, so this may be a read error. This chain joins TRBV2 and TRBJ1-2, with D hard to call. The CDR3 loop spans 11 amino acids. Germline V lookup: CDR1 SNHLY, CDR2 FYNNEI. V shed 3 bases and J shed 8 bases, with 7 bases lying between them. CDR3 region: CASSDRSGYTF. In DNA form, the CDR3 reads TGTGCCAGCAGTGACAGATCCGGCTACACCTTC.

The gene calls are TRBV29-1 and TRBJ2-5, with 9 nucleotides matching TRBD1. The CDR3 totals 14 residues. Trimming at V came to 7 bases and at J to 5 bases, leaving 11 bases not matched to a gene. CDR1 and CDR2 from the germline V gene are SQVTM and ANQGSEA. The CDR3 region is CSARSGQGGETQYF. CDR3 in DNA: TGCAGCGCCCGGTCGGGACAGGGTGGGGAGACCCAGTACTTC.

The chain couples TRBV7-2 to TRBJ2-7; 11 positions match TRBD2. The CDR3 has 18 residues. J gave up 1 base and V 5 bases, and 13 bases lay outside the gene matches. Germline assignment: CDR1 SGHTA and CDR2 FQGNSA. The CDR3 region has the DNA TGTGCCAGCAGCCAAGGAGGGCTAGCGGGAGGAAGATCCTACGAGCAGTACTTC. Encoded protein: CASSQGGLAGGRSYEQYF.

The rearrangement joins TRBV2 to TRBJ2-2; a weak D match, TRBD2 (5 bases). The germline V gene has CDR1 SNHLY and CDR2 FYNNEI. The CDR3 loop spans 13 amino acids. Trimming cost V 4 bases and J 6 bases, with 9 bases left between them. The CDR3: CASSGAEAGELFF. Written as DNA, the CDR3 is TGTGCCAGCAGTGGAGCGGAGGCCGGGGAGCTGTTTTTT.

The rearrangement uses TRBV9 and TRBJ1-1, with D unresolved. There are 12 residues in the CDR3. V was cut by 3 bases and J by 6 bases, with 9 bases left in between. Germline CDR1 SGDLS, CDR2 YYNGEE. CDR3 sequence: CASSAAGSEAFF. In DNA form, the CDR3 reads TGTGCCAGCAGCGCGGCGGGCTCTGAAGCTTTCTTT.

This clonotype was recorded many times. The genes are TRBV29-1 and TRBJ1-4; D ambiguous. Germline CDR1 SQVTM, CDR2 ANQGSEA. V lost 4 bases and J lost 0, with 3 bases in between. The CDR3 has 12 residues. CDR3 loop: CSVGATNEKLFF. DNA of the CDR3: TGCAGCGTTGGAGCAACTAATGAAAAACTGTTTTTT.

There are many counts of this clonotype. The chain carries TRBV20-1 and TRBJ1-2, with D possibly being TRBD1 (5 bases). Trimming cost V 3 bases and J 4 bases, with 15 bases left between them. This CDR3 has 14 amino acids. CDR1 and CDR2 from the germline V gene are DFQATT and SNEGSKA (reference sequence). The CDR3 region has the DNA TGCAGTGCTAGCAGGGCTCCCTCAAGCTATGGCTACACCTTC. Translating it yields CSASRAPSSYGYTF.